This T cell receptor (beta chain) was sequenced for a study of T-cell memory formation after mild COVID-19. Germline V CDR1 and CDR2: SGHRS, YFSETQ. This CDR3 is 14 amino acids long. V lost 1 base to trimming and J lost 5 bases; unmatched junction nucleotides: 0. General observations from the study: Second-wave clones reaching peak frequency on day 37 lacked confirmed SARS-CoV-2 specificity.

Details on this clonotype: Antigen specificity is unknown.

Libraries for TCRalpha and TCRbeta carried sample barcodes and unique molecular identifiers via 5'RACE. TCRdb recomputed calls from the 5' RACE reads with MiXCR, one row per CDR3 protein. The sample records a few hundred thousand distinct CDR3 sequences, under 20% being singletons. The sequence was obtained from a man in his late teens or twenties who had mild COVID-19 (a few samples of this study predate the infection). Cell type and time point are not known. Sequencing was performed on PBMCs or a T cell subset sorted from them (not recorded which). The chain recombines TRBV5-1 with TRBJ1-6; the match to TRBD1 covers 7 bases. CDR3 region: CASSLQGDNSPLHF. The CDR3 bases are TGCGCCAGCAGCTTGCAGGGGGATAATTCACCCCTCCACTTT.